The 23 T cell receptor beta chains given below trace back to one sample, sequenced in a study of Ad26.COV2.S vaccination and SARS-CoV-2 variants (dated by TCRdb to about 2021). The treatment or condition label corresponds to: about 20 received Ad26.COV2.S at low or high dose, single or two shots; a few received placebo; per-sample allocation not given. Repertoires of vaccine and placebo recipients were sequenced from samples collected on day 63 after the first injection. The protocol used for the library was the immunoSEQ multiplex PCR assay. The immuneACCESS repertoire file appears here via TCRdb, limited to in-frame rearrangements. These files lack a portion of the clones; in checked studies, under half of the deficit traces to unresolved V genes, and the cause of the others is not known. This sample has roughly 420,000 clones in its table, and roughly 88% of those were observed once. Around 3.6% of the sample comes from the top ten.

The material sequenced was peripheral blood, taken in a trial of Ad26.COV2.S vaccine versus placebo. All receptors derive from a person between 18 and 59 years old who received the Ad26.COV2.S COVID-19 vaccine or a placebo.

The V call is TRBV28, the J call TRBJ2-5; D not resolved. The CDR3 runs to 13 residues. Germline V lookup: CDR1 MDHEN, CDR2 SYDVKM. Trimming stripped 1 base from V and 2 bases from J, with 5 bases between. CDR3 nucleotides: TGTGCCAGCAGTTTATTTTTGCAAGAGACCCAGTACTTC. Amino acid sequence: CASSLFLQETQYF. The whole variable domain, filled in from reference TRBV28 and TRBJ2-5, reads DVKVTQSSRYLVKRTGEKVFLECVQDMDHENMFWYRQDPGLGLRLIYFSYDVKMKEKGDIPEGYSVSREKKERFSLILESASTNQTSMYLCASSLFLQETQYFGPGTRLLVL.

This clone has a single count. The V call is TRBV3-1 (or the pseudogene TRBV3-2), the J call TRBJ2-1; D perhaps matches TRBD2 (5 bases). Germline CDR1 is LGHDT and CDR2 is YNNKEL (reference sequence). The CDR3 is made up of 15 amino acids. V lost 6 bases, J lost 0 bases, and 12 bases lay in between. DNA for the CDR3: TGTGCCAGCAGGCGAGCGGTGAGCTCCTACAATGAGCAGTTCTTC. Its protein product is CASRRAVSSYNEQFF.

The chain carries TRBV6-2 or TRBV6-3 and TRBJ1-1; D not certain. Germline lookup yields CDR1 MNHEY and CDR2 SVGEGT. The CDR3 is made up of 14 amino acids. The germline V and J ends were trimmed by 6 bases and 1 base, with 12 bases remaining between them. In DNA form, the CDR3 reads TGTGCCAGCAGCCTCCTGGGCAGGAACACTGAAGCTTTCTTT. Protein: CASSLLGRNTEAFF.

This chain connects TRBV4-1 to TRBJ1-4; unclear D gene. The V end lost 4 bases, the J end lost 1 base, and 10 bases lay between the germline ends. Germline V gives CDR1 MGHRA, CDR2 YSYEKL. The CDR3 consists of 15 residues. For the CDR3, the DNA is TGCGCCAGCAGCCTTTACAGCGTAACTAATGAAAAACTGTTTTTT. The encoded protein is CASSLYSVTNEKLFF.

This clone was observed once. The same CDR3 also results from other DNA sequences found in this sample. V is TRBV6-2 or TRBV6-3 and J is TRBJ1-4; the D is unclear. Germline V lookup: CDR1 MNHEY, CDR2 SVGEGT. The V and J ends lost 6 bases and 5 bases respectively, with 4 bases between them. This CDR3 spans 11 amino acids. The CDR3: CASSRNEKLFF. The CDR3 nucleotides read TGTGCCAGCAGCCGAAATGAAAAACTGTTTTTT.

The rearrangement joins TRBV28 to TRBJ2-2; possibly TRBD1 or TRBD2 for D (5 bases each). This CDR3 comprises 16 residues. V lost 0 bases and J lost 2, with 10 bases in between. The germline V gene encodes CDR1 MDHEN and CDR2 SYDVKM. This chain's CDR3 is CASSLWQGPNTGELFF. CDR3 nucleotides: TGTGCCAGCAGTTTATGGCAGGGACCCAACACCGGGGAGCTGTTTTTT. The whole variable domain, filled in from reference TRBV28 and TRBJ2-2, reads DVKVTQSSRYLVKRTGEKVFLECVQDMDHENMFWYRQDPGLGLRLIYFSYDVKMKEKGDIPEGYSVSREKKERFSLILESASTNQTSMYLCASSLWQGPNTGELFFGEGSRLTVL.

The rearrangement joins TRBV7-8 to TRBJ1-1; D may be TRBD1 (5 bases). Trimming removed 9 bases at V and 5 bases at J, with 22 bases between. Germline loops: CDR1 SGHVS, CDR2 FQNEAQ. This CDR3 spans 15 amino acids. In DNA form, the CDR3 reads TGTGCCAGAGACCGGGACCTTAAACCGGAGACTGAAGCTTTCTTT. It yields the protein CARDRDLKPETEAFF. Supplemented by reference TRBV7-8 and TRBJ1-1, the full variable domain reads GAGVSQSPRYKVAKRGQDVALRCDPISGHVSLFWYQQALGQGPEFLTYFQNEAQLDKSGLPSDRFFAERPEGSVSTLKIQRTQQEDSAVYLCARDRDLKPETEAFFGQGTRLTVV.

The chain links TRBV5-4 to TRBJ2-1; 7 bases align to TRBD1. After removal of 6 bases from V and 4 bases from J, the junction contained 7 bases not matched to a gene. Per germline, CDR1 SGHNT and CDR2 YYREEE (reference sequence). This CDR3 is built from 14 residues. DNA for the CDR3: TGTGCCAGCAAATCCGGGACAGCGTACAATGAGCAGTTCTTC. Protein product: CASKSGTAYNEQFF. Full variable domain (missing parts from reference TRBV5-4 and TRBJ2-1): ETGVTQSPTHLIKTRGQQVTLRCSSQSGHNTVSWYQQALGQGPQFIFQYYREEENGRGNFPPRFSGLQFPNYSSELNVNALELDDSALYLCASKSGTAYNEQFFGPGTRLTVL.

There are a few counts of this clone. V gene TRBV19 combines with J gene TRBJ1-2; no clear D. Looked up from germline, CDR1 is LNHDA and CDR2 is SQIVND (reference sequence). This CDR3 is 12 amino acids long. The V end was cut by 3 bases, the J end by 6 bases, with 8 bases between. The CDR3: CASSIRSDGYTF. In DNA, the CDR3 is TGTGCCAGTAGTATCAGGTCGGATGGCTACACCTTC. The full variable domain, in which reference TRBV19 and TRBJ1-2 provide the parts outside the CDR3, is DGGITQSPKYLFRKEGQNVTLSCEQNLNHDAMYWYRQDPGQGLRLIYYSQIVNDFQKGDIAEGYSVSREKKESFPLTVTSAQKNPTAFYLCASSIRSDGYTFGSGTRLTVV.

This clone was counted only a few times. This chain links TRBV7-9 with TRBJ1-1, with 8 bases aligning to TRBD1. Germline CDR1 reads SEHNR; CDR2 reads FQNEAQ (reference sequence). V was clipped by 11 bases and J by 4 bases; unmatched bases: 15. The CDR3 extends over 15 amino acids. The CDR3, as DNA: TGTGCCGGTTACAACGGGACAGGAGTTAGCACTGAAGCTTTCTTT. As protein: CAGYNGTGVSTEAFF.

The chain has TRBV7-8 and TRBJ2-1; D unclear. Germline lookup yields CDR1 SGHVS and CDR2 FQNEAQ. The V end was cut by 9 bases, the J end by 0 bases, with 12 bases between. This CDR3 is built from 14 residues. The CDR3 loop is CASSEISSYNEQFF. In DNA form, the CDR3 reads TGTGCCAGTTCGGAGATCAGCTCCTACAATGAGCAGTTCTTC.

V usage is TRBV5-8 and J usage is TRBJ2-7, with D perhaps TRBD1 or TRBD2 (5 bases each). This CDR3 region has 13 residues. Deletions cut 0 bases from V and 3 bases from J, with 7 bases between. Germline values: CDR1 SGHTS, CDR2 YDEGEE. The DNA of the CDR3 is TGTGCCAGCAGCTTGGTGGGGGACTACGAGCAGTACTTC. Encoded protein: CASSLVGDYEQYF.

The CDR3 spells CASSQGTGDYEQYF. In nucleotides, the CDR3 is TGCGCCAGCAGCCAAGGGACAGGGGACTACGAGCAGTACTTC. This chain uses TRBV4-3 with TRBJ2-7; 9 bases fit TRBD1. V shed 1 base, J shed 3 bases, and the junction held 1 base outside the gene matches. This CDR3 region has 14 residues. CDR1 and CDR2 from the germline V gene are LGHNA and YSLEER.

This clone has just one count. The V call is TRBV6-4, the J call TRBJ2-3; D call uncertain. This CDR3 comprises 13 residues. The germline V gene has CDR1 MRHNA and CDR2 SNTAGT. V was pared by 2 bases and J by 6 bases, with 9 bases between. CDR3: CASSDEIRDTQYF. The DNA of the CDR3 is TGTGCCAGCAGTGACGAGATTCGCGATACGCAGTATTTT.

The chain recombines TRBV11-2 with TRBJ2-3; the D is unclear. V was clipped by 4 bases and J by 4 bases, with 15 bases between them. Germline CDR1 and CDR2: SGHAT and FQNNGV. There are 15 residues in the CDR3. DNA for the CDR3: TGTGCCAGCAGCTCAGACCTATTAGACCCAGATACGCAGTATTTT. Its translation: CASSSDLLDPDTQYF.

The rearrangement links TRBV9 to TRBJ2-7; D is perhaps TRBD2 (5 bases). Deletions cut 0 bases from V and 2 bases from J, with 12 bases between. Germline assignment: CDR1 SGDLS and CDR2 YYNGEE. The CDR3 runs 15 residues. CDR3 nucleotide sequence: TGTGCCAGCAGCGTAGACGGGGAACCCACCTACGAGCAGTACTTC. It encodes CASSVDGEPTYEQYF.

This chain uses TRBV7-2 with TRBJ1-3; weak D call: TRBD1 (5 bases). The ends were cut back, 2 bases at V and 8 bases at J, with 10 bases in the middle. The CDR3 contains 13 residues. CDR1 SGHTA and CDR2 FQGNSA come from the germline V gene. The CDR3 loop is CASSLLGEDTIYF. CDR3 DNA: TGTGCCAGCAGCTTATTGGGGGAGGACACCATATATTTT.

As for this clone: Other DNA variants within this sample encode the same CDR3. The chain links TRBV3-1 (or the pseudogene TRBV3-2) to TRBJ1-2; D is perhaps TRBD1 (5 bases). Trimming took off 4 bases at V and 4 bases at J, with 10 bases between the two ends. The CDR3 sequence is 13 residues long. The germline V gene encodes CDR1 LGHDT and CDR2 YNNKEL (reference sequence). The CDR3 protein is CASSPGTAYGYTF. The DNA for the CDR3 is TGTGCCAGCAGCCCTGGGACGGCCTATGGCTACACCTTC.

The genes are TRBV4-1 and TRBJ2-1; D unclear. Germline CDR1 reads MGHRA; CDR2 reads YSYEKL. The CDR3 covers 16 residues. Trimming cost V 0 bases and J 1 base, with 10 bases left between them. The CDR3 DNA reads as TGCGCCAGCAGCCAAGATCCGGACGCATCCTACAATGAGCAGTTCTTC. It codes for CASSQDPDASYNEQFF.

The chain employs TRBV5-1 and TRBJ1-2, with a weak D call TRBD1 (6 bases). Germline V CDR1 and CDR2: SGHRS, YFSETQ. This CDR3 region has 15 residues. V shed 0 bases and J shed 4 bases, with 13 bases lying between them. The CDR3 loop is CASSLANFRGYGYTF. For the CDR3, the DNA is TGCGCCAGCAGCTTGGCCAACTTCAGGGGCTATGGCTACACCTTC. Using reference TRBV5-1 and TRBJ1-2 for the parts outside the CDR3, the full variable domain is KAGVTQTPRYLIKTRGQQVTLSCSPISGHRSVSWYQQTPGQGLQFLFEYFSETQRNKGNFPGRFSGRQFSNSRSEMNVSTLELGDSALYLCASSLANFRGYGYTFGSGTRLTVV.

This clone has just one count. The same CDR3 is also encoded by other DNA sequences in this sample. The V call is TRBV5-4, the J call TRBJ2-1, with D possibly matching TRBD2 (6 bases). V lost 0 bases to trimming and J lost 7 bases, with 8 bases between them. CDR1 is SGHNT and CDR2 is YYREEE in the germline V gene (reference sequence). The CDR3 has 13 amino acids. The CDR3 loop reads CASSLAGGNEQFF. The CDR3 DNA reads TGTGCCAGCAGCTTGGCCGGGGGAAATGAGCAGTTCTTC.

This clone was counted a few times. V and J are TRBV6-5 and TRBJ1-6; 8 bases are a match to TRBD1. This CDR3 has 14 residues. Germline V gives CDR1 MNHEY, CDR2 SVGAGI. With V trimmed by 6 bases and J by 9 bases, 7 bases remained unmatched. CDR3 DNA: TGTGCCAGCAGCATTCCGGGACAGGTTTCACCCCTCCACTTT. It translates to CASSIPGQVSPLHF.

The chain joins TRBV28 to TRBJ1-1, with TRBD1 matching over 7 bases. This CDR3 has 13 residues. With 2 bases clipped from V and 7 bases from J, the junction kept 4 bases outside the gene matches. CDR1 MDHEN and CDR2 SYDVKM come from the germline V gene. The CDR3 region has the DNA TGTGCCAGCAGTTTAGTTGACAGGGTTGAAGCTTTCTTT. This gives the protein CASSLVDRVEAFF.